Shown below are 28 T cell receptor beta chains from a single sample sequenced in a study of blood T cell repertoires in COVID-19. Clones were sequenced by immunoSEQ multiplex PCR, and TCRdb holds only the in-frame ones, with some missing. The sample lists about 300,000 clones, under 90% seen once, with about 1.7% in the top ten. The sequenced sample consisted of peripheral blood. The receptor set was obtained from a woman aged 25 to 45 with COVID-19, enrolled during active disease.

DNA for the CDR3: TGTGCCATCAGCCTCGGGCAGGTCGGGGATGGCTACACCTTC. It is translated as CAISLGQVGDGYTF. This chain connects TRBV10-3 to TRBJ1-2; D gene ambiguous. CDR3 length equals 14 residues. Germline values: CDR1 ENHRY, CDR2 SYGVKD. Trimming took off 6 bases at V and 6 bases at J, with 17 bases between the two ends.

The rearrangement links TRBV24-1 to TRBJ2-3; TRBD2 might be the D (6 bases). V was clipped by 7 bases and J by 3 bases, with 7 bases between them. The CDR3 totals 12 residues. Looked up from germline, CDR1 is KGHDR and CDR2 is SFDVKD. DNA of the CDR3: TGTGCCACCAGGGGGACTACAGATACGCAGTATTTT. Amino acids: CATRGTTDTQYF.

This clone appeared a single time. V gene TRBV6-6 combines with J gene TRBJ1-5; 7 bases fit TRBD1. Trimming removed 6 bases from V and 2 bases from J; junction bases left unmatched: 4. The CDR3 has 14 residues. Germline CDR1 is MNHNY and CDR2 is SVGAGI (reference sequence). The CDR3: CASSKGQRNQPQHF. The CDR3 nucleotides read TGTGCCAGCAGCAAGGGACAGCGCAATCAGCCCCAGCATTTT.

The genes are TRBV19 and TRBJ2-3, with 12 bases that match TRBD1. After removal of 3 bases from V and 0 bases from J, the junction contained 4 bases not matched to a gene. The germline gives CDR1 LNHDA, CDR2 SQIVND (reference sequence). The CDR3 totals 17 residues. As DNA, the CDR3 is TGTGCCAGTAGTATGGGAGGGACAGGGGGCAGCACAGATACGCAGTATTTT. It specifies CASSMGGTGGSTDTQYF.

The gene calls are TRBV6-5 and TRBJ1-1; tentatively, D is TRBD1 (5 bases). Germline V gives CDR1 MNHEY, CDR2 SVGAGI. Trimming removed 2 bases from V and 4 bases from J, with 11 bases in between. This CDR3 spans 14 amino acids. CDR3 in DNA: TGTGCCAGCAGTTACACAGGTTCTACCACTGAAGCTTTCTTT. Its protein is CASSYTGSTTEAFF.

This clone was counted a single time. The chain joins TRBV7-9 to TRBJ1-2; maybe TRBD1 (5 bases). The CDR3 length is 16 residues. The V gene's germline CDR1 is SEHNR and CDR2 FQNEAQ (reference sequence). V was shortened by 1 base and J by 2 bases, with 14 bases between the two germline ends. CDR3 DNA: TGTGCCAGCAGCTTAGAAGGGGTCGGGGGGAACTATGGCTACACCTTC. It codes for CASSLEGVGGNYGYTF.

The gene calls are TRBV19 and TRBJ1-2, with TRBD1 matching over 7 bases. Germline assignment: CDR1 LNHDA and CDR2 SQIVND (reference sequence). This CDR3 spans 20 amino acids. The ends lost 7 bases at V and 0 bases at J; junction bases unmatched: 23. CDR3 sequence (DNA): TGTGCCAGTACTCAACATCTGACAGGGACGTTTGGTTCGGCTAACTATGGCTACACCTTC. Translation gives CASTQHLTGTFGSANYGYTF. The variable domain in full, with the rest retrieved from reference TRBV19 and TRBJ1-2, is DGGITQSPKYLFRKEGQNVTLSCEQNLNHDAMYWYRQDPGQGLRLIYYSQIVNDFQKGDIAEGYSVSREKKESFPLTVTSAQKNPTAFYLCASTQHLTGTFGSANYGYTFGSGTRLTVV.

This clone was seen only a few times. The same CDR3 can be traced to other DNA sequences in this sample. J is TRBJ1-2 and V is TRBV18; D is unresolved. The V end lost 3 bases, the J end lost 1 base, and 6 bases lay between the germline ends. The CDR3 has 13 amino acids. Germline V lookup: CDR1 KGHSH, CDR2 LQKENI. The DNA for the CDR3 is TGTGCCAGCTCACCGGACTTTAACTATGGCTACACCTTC. This translates into CASSPDFNYGYTF.

This clone was seen only a few times. The rearrangement links TRBV5-1 to TRBJ1-3; maybe TRBD1 (5 bases). V dropped 0 bases and J dropped 4 bases, with 5 bases sitting between them. The CDR3 extends over 13 amino acids. The germline CDR1 and CDR2 sequences are SGHRS and YFSETQ. Here the CDR3 reads CASSLDRGNTIYF. CDR3 coding DNA: TGCGCCAGCAGCTTGGACAGGGGAAACACCATATATTTT.

This sequence joins TRBV11-2 and TRBJ1-4, with 7 bases lining up with TRBD1. The germline CDR1 and CDR2 sequences are SGHAT and FQNNGV. Trimming took 5 bases from V and 2 from J; bases not matched to a gene: 8. The CDR3 extends over 16 amino acids. The CDR3 is CASSPRQGFTNEKLFF. The CDR3 nucleotides read TGTGCCAGCAGCCCACGACAGGGTTTCACTAATGAAAAACTGTTTTTT.

This chain joins TRBV5-4 and TRBJ1-2, with 7 bases aligning to TRBD1. The V and J ends lost 3 bases and 8 bases, in that order; junction bases with no gene match: 19. The CDR3 covers 17 residues. Germline CDR1 and CDR2: SGHNT and YYREEE (reference sequence). DNA of the CDR3: TGTGCCAGCAGCTCCCGGGGACAGTTACCGTTCCTGAGCGGCTACACCTTC. This sequence encodes CASSSRGQLPFLSGYTF.

The chain carries TRBV7-8 and TRBJ1-1; D possibly corresponds to TRBD1 (5 bases). Germline lookup yields CDR1 SGHVS and CDR2 FQNEAQ. V was clipped by 5 bases and J by 11 bases, with 18 bases between them. The CDR3 loop spans 13 amino acids. In DNA form, the CDR3 reads TGTGCCAGCAGCCCCCAGGGTCCCTTTACCGCTTTCTTT. Its translation: CASSPQGPFTAFF.

The chain joins TRBV5-6 to TRBJ1-4; 10 positions match TRBD1. J lost 5 bases, V lost 3 bases, and 4 bases had no gene match. There are 15 residues in the CDR3. In germline, CDR1 is SGHDT, CDR2 YYEEEE. The CDR3 coding sequence is TGTGCCAGCAGCTCATGGGACAGGGGAAATGAAAAACTGTTTTTT. As protein: CASSSWDRGNEKLFF.

The V call is TRBV4-3, the J call TRBJ1-1; D not resolved. The germline V gene has CDR1 LGHNA and CDR2 YSLEER. Trimming pared 0 bases from V and 5 bases from J, leaving 13 bases between. This CDR3 is 15 amino acids long. In DNA, the CDR3 is TGCGCCAGCAGCCAAGATACCGGGCCGGGGACTGAAGCTTTCTTT. Its translation is CASSQDTGPGTEAFF.

The chain recombines TRBV13 with TRBJ1-2; D possibly corresponds to TRBD1 (6 bases). V lost 10 bases, J lost 3 bases, and 21 bases lay in between. There are 15 residues in the CDR3. The germline CDR1 and CDR2 sequences are PRHDT and FYEKMQ (reference sequence). The CDR3 here is CATDGRGLSHYGYTF. The CDR3 bases are TGTGCCACCGATGGCAGGGGCCTTTCTCACTATGGCTACACCTTC.

The chain employs TRBV12-5 and TRBJ2-7, with 9 positions matching TRBD2. The V segment lost 1 base and the J segment 1 base; nucleotides outside the gene matches: 8. Germline lookup yields CDR1 LGHNT and CDR2 FRNRAP. This CDR3 spans 17 amino acids. For the CDR3, the DNA is TGTGCTAGTGGTTTGGGGCGGGAGGGCCTTATTTCCTACGAGCAGTACTTC. Protein sequence: CASGLGREGLISYEQYF.

The chain recombines TRBV5-1 with TRBJ2-1; possibly TRBD1 for D (6 bases). With 0 bases removed from V and 0 bases from J, the gap between germline ends came to 10 bases. There are 16 residues in the CDR3. The germline gives CDR1 SGHRS, CDR2 YFSETQ. CDR3 coding DNA: TGCGCCAGCAGCTTGGAGGGGGAACCCTCCTACAATGAGCAGTTCTTC. Encoded protein: CASSLEGEPSYNEQFF.

The CDR3 is CASRPDSNNNYGYTF. The DNA for the CDR3 is TGTGCCAGCAGGCCGGACAGTAACAATAACTATGGCTACACCTTC. The chain joins TRBV6-6 to TRBJ1-2, with D possibly matching TRBD1 (6 bases). The V end lost 6 bases, the J end lost 1 base, and 15 bases lay between the germline ends. Germline V gene sequence: CDR1 MNHNY, CDR2 SVGAGI (reference sequence). The CDR3 totals 15 residues.

The chain has TRBV6-5 and TRBJ2-2; D may be TRBD2 (6 bases). V lost 8 bases and J 4 bases, leaving 8 bases between the germline ends. CDR1 is MNHEY, CDR2 SVGAGI, per germline. The CDR3 consists of 12 residues. Here the CDR3 reads CASGGSTGELFF. For the CDR3, the DNA is TGTGCCAGCGGGGGGAGCACCGGGGAGCTGTTTTTT.

The chain employs TRBV6-2 or TRBV6-3 and TRBJ1-4; 10 bases are a match to TRBD1. Germline V gene data show CDR1 as MNHEY and CDR2 as SVGEGT. V trimming: 4 bases; J trimming: 6 bases; junction bases outside the gene matches: 5. This CDR3 spans 15 amino acids. The CDR3 DNA sequence: TGTGCCAGCAGTTCCGCGGGGACAGGGGATGAAAAACTGTTTTTT. Its protein is CASSSAGTGDEKLFF.

The chain couples TRBV2 to TRBJ2-7; the D gene is possibly TRBD2 (5 bases). V lost 4 bases, J lost 5 bases, and 12 bases lay in between. Germline CDR1 reads SNHLY; CDR2 reads FYNNEI. The CDR3 length is 13 residues. The CDR3 DNA is TGTGCCAGCAGTGCGGAGGTCGCCAACGAGCAGTACGTC. Translation: CASSAEVANEQYV.

The rearrangement links TRBV6-2 or TRBV6-3 to TRBJ2-2; TRBD1 matches 8 bases. The germline CDR1 and CDR2 sequences are MNHEY and SVGEGT. Germline trimming cut 4 bases from V and 2 bases from J; bases unmatched to any gene: 6. CDR3 size: 16 residues. CDR3 bases: TGTGCCAGCAGTTCCCACGACAGGGGCAACACCGGGGAGCTGTTTTTT. It specifies CASSSHDRGNTGELFF.

The chain recombines TRBV11-3 with TRBJ2-1; weak D call: TRBD2 (5 bases). The CDR3 loop spans 14 amino acids. Germline CDR1 and CDR2: SGHNT and YENEEA. V was pared by 0 bases and J by 7 bases, with 10 bases between. CDR3 in amino acids: CASSLEGGQNEQFF. The CDR3 DNA reads as TGTGCCAGCAGCTTAGAAGGCGGGCAGAATGAGCAGTTCTTC.

V gene TRBV9 combines with J gene TRBJ2-5; 12 bases are shared with TRBD2. This CDR3 contains 15 residues. Trimming cost V 3 bases and J 5 bases; bases outside gene matches: 5. CDR1 and CDR2 from the germline V gene are SGDLS and YYNGEE. CDR3 nucleotides: TGTGCCAGCAGCGGCGGACTAGCGGGGCGGGAGACCCAGTACTTC. It translates to CASSGGLAGRETQYF. Supplemented by reference TRBV9 and TRBJ2-5, the full variable domain reads DSGVTQTPKHLITATGQRVTLRCSPRSGDLSVYWYQQSLDQGLQFLIQYYNGEERAKGNILERFSAQQFPDLHSELNLSSLELGDSALYFCASSGGLAGRETQYFGPGTRLLVL.

On this clone itself: Distinct nucleotide sequences in the sample also encode this CDR3. The chain couples TRBV7-2 to TRBJ2-5; 10 bases are a match to TRBD1. Germline trimming cut 6 bases from V and 5 bases from J; bases unmatched to any gene: 6. The CDR3 contains 14 residues. Germline V CDR1 and CDR2: SGHTA, FQGNSA. In DNA, the CDR3 is TGTGCCAGCAGTCGGGACAGGGGAGGGGAGACCCAGTACTTC. Its translation is CASSRDRGGETQYF.

The J gene is TRBJ2-5, the V gene TRBV11-2; 8 bases line up with TRBD2. Germline V lookup: CDR1 SGHAT, CDR2 FQNNGV. Trimming cost V 2 bases and J 2 bases; bases outside gene matches: 1. CDR3 length equals 14 residues. The CDR3 loop reads CASSLSGGQETQYF. The CDR3 DNA sequence: TGTGCCAGCAGCTTAAGCGGGGGTCAAGAGACCCAGTACTTC.

As regards this clone: An end of the junction differs from the germline gene, which may be a read error. The J gene is TRBJ2-5, the V gene TRBV19, with D possibly matching TRBD2 (6 bases). Germline assignment: CDR1 LNHDA and CDR2 SQIVND (reference sequence). This CDR3 contains 13 residues. The CDR3 is CASSGGYQETQYF. The CDR3 nucleotides read TGTGCCAGTAGTGGGGGGTACCAGGAGACCCAGTACTTC. The complete variable domain, with remaining parts taken from reference TRBV19 and TRBJ2-5, reads DGGITQSPKYLFRKEGQNVTLSCEQNLNHDAMYWYRQDPGQGLRLIYYSQIVNDFQKGDIAEGYSVSREKKESFPLTVTSAQKNPTAFYLCASSGGYQETQYFGPGTRLLVL.

Comments on this clone: The same CDR3 also results from other DNA sequences found in this sample. V and J are TRBV9 and TRBJ1-2; maybe TRBD1 (5 bases). The CDR3 runs to 14 residues. V shed 0 bases and J shed 4 bases, with 10 bases lying between them. Per germline, CDR1 SGDLS and CDR2 YYNGEE. The CDR3 protein is CASSVAAGGYGYTF. As DNA, the CDR3 is TGTGCCAGCAGCGTAGCGGCGGGGGGCTATGGCTACACCTTC.